The present TCR beta chain was sequenced within a study of STAT5B mutations in CD4+ large granular lymphocyte leukemia (dated by TCRdb to 2021 to 2024). As for the study more broadly: Among healthy controls, the CDR3 'QG' motif was associated with a particular HLA allele. The TCRbeta repertoires of CD4+ T-cell large granular lymphocyte leukemia patients were compared with the TCRbeta repertoires of healthy blood donors. Flow cytometry on FACSCanto II or FACSVerse confirmed that purified fractions exceeded 95% purity among lymphocytes.

TCRbeta rearrangements were sequenced from genomic DNA using the immunoSEQ assay at survey resolution. The authors' pipeline ran thus. In the TCR sequencing data, the lowest productive clonotype frequency that could be detected was 2.59 x 10-5. Only productive TCRbeta rearrangements, defined as complete and in-frame sequences, were included in the analyses. The clonality of each sample was calculated as Simpson clonality in the immunoSEQ Analyzer version 3.0. Clones were categorized by frequency as very rare, small, medium, large (1-20%) or hyperexpanded (>20%). Generation probabilities were estimated with OLGA 1.2.3, V-gene circos plots were made with VDJtools, specificities were looked up in VDJdb, and CDR3 motifs were identified with GLIPH. In its TCRdb copy, this immuneACCESS table keeps in-frame sequences only and misses some clones. Where compared with another copy, unresolved V genes explain less than half of these, and the others have no known cause. That table gives V, J and clone size, and the DNA gave D and trimming. This sample holds tens of thousands of clones; 75% to 85% were observed only once. 3.5% to 4% of the sample is in the top ten clones.

The V and J ends are trimmed by 7 bases and 9 bases, leaving 10 bases between them. CDR1 and CDR2 were assigned from the germline V gene as SQVTM and ANQGSEA. The CDR3 has 10 amino acids, counting the end cysteine and phenylalanine. The only DNA kept is the CDR3, 30 bases in frame from the first base. The healthy controls were 37 blood donors, and the buffy coats of these donors were supplied by the Finnish Red Cross blood service. All TCR-sequenced material derived from peripheral blood: patient blood samples and healthy donor buffy coats. Peripheral blood mononuclear cells were isolated by Ficoll-Hypaque gradient centrifugation. For the healthy controls, CD4+ cells were obtained from buffy coats by magnetic purification. The Gentra Puregene Cell and Tissue kit was used for genomic DNA extraction, and quantification was performed on a Qubit 2.0 fluorometer. Beyond this particular receptor, the publication reports: Each patient's main leukemic clonotypes were private, but roughly a quarter of these clonotypes showed up at low frequency in the non-leukemic repertoires of other patients. Compared with healthy CD4+ repertoires, CD4-sorted patient repertoires appeared more clonal, and this difference remained even after the putative leukemic clones were removed. TRBV06-family usage was enriched among the top patient clones (8/27) compared with healthy controls (2/35). The data were not HLA-matched, and the relatively small sample size could explain the higher clonality seen in CD4+ compared with CD8+ T-LGLL.

A remark on this clone: Its antigen remains unidentified. Base-call qualities are not available, and no considerably larger clone is one nucleotide away.

Sequenced sample: CD4+ T cells from blood buffy coats. The chain is encoded by TRBV29-1 joined to TRBJ2-1, and perhaps TRBD2 as D gene, on 6 matching bases. This TCR was recovered from a human donor in good health. The DNA is TGCAGCGGAGGGACTCCTGAGCAGTTCTTC. Its product reads: CSGGTPEQFF.